The 6 T cell receptor beta chains reported below all come from one sample, sequenced in a study of CD8+ T cells in alopecia areata. In each case, RNA was isolated and then reverse transcribed into cDNA as the sequencing template. The repertoire was sequenced with immunoSEQ multiplex PCR; TCRdb's copy has only in-frame clones and lacks some. Among 100,000 to 150,000 clones listed, 49% were seen once. The sequencing used CD8+ T cells sorted from blood, collected at week 0. These receptors were collected from a human donor with alopecia areata.

The chain is built from TRBV5-6 and TRBJ2-3; 8 bases match TRBD1. Germline CDR1 reads SGHDT; CDR2 reads YYEEEE. There are 17 residues in the CDR3. V shed 3 bases and J 4 bases; nucleotides not matched to a gene: 13. CDR3 DNA: TGTGCCAGCAGCTGGGGGACGGCAGGGGGCGCCGCAGATACGCAGTATTTT. Protein product: CASSWGTAGGAADTQYF.

A note on this clone: Other DNA sequences in this sample translate to the same CDR3. V usage is TRBV4-3 and J usage is TRBJ2-5, with unresolved D. The germline V and J ends were trimmed by 0 bases and 3 bases, with 5 bases remaining between them. Germline values: CDR1 LGHNA, CDR2 YSLEER. This CDR3 is built from 13 residues. This CDR3 reads CASSQDPEETQYF. DNA for the CDR3: TGCGCCAGCAGCCAAGATCCCGAAGAGACCCAGTACTTC.

The chain uses TRBV5-1 and TRBJ2-7, with D perhaps given as TRBD1 or TRBD2 (5 bases each). Germline loops: CDR1 SGHRS, CDR2 YFSETQ. The V end lost 3 bases, the J end lost 2 bases, and 18 bases lay between the germline ends. The CDR3 is 16 residues long. CDR3 in amino acids: CASSSGRGGGPYEQYF. CDR3 bases: TGCGCCAGCAGCTCGGGAAGGGGCGGAGGACCCTACGAGCAGTACTTC.

The chain recombines TRBV27 with TRBJ2-5, with D possibly being TRBD2 (5 bases). The germline CDR1 and CDR2 sequences are MNHEY and SMNVEV (reference sequence). The CDR3 extends over 16 amino acids. V lost 4 bases, J lost 1 base, and 16 bases lay in between. The CDR3 region has the DNA TGTGCCAGCAGTTCAGACGGTAGCGCTCTCCAAGAGACCCAGTACTTC. Protein: CASSSDGSALQETQYF.

The chain employs TRBV7-3 and TRBJ2-3, with TRBD1 identical over 9 bases. CDR3 size: 14 residues. Losses at the gene ends were 6 bases for V and 3 bases for J; bases not matched to a gene: 4. Germline CDR1 SGHTA, CDR2 FQGTGA. The CDR3 region is CASSPGTGTDTQYF. The CDR3 DNA is TGTGCCAGCAGTCCCGGGACAGGGACAGATACGCAGTATTTT.

J is TRBJ2-3 and V is TRBV29-1; the D is unclear. The CDR3 is 12 amino acids. The germline CDR1 and CDR2 sequences are SQVTM and ANQGSEA. The V end was cut by 7 bases, the J end by 4 bases, with 12 bases between. The CDR3 loop is CSAFLGADTQYF. The CDR3 nucleotides are TGCAGCGCCTTCCTTGGCGCAGATACGCAGTATTTT.